The clone carrying this T cell receptor (beta chain) has a handful of counts. Between the trimmed V and J ends, which lost 2 bases and 3 bases, there was a span of 7 bases. This CDR3 has 14 amino acids. Germline CDR1 is KGHDR and CDR2 is SFDVKD. TCRdb processed the RT-PCR reads anew with MiXCR; each CDR3 protein has one entry. The sample lists some 200,000 distinct CDR3 sequences; more than 35% were seen once. This sample is part of a study of patients and donors after allogeneic stem cell transplantation. V is TRBV24-1 and J is TRBJ2-1, with a possible D match to TRBD1 (6 bases). Sequencing input: blood, either unsorted or a sorted T cell fraction (not recorded which). This TCR came from a human donor who was either an allogeneic HSCT recipient or a stem cell or donor lymphocyte infusion donor (not recorded which). It is not recorded whose cells these are; they may come from a transplant donor. CDR3 coding DNA: TGTGCCACCAGTGATTACAGGGTCTACAATGAGCAGTTCTTC. This gives the protein CATSDYRVYNEQFF.